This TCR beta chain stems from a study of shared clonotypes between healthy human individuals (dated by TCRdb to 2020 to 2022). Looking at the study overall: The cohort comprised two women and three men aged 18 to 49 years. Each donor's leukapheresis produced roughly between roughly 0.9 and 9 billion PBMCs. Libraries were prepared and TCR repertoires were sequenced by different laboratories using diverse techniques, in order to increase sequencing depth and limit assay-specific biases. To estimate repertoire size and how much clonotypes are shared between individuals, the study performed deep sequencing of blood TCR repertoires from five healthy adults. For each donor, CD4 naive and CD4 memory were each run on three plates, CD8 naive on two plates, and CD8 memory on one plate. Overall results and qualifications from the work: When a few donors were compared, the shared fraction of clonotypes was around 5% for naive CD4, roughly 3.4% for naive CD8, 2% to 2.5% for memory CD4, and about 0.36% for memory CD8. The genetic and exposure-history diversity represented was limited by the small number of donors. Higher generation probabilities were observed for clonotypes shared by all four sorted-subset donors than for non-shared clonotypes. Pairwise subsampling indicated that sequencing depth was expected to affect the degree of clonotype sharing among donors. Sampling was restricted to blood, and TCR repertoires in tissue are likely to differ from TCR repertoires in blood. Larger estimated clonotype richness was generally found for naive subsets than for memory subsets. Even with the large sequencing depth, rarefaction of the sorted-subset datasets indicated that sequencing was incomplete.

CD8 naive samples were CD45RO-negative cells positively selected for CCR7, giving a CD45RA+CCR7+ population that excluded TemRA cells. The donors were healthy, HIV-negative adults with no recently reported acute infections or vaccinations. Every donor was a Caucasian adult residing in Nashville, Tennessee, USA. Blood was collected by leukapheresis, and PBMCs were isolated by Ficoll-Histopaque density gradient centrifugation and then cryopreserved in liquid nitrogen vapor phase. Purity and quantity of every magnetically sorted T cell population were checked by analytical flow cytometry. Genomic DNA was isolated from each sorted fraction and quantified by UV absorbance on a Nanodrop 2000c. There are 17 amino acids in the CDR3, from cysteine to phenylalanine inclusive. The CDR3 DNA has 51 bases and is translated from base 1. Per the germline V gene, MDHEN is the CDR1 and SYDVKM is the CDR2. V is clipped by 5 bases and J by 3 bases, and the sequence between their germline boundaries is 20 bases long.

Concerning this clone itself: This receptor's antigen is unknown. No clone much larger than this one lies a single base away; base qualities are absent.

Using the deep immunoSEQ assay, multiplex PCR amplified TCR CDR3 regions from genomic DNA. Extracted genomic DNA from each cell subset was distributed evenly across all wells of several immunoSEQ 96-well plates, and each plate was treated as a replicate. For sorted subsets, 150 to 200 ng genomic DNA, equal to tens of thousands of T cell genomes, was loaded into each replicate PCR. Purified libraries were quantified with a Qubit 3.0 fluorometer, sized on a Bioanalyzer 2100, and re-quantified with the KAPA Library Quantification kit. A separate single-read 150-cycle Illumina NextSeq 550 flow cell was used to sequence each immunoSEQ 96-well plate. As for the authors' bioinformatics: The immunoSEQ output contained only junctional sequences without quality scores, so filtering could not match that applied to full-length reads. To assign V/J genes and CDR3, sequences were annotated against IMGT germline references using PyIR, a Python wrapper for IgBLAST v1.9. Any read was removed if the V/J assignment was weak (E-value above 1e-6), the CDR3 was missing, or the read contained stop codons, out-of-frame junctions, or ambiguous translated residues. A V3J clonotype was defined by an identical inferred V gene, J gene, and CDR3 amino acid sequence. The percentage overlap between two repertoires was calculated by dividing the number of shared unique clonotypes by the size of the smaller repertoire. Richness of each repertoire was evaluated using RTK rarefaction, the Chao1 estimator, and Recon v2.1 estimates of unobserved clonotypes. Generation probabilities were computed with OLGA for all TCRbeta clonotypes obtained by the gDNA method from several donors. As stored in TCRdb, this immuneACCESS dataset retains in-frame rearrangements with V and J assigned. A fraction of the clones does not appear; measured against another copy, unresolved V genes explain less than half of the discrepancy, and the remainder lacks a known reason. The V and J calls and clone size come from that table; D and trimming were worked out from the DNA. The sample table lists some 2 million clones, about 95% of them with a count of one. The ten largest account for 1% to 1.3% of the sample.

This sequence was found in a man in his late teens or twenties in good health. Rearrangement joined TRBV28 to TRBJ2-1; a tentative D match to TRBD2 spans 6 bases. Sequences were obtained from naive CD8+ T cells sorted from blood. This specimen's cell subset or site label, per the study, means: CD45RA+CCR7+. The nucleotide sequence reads TGTGCCAGCAGTCAACCTCCGGGAGCCTCCTACTACAATGAGCAGTTCTTC. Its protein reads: CASSQPPGASYYNEQFF.